This TCR beta chain was identified during a study of blood T cell repertoires in COVID-19. The table lists this clone with a count of one. Germline CDR1 reads MNHNY; CDR2 reads SVGAGI (reference sequence). This CDR3 has 14 residues. The ends were cut back, 0 bases at V and 4 bases at J, with 8 bases in the middle. Authors' data handling: Amplifying reference gene primers gave estimates of nucleated cell counts. Profiled with immunoSEQ multiplex PCR; TCRdb holds only in-frame clones, not every one. The DNA gave D and trimming, while V, J and clone size come from that table. The sample includes hundreds of thousands of clones, 80% to 90% of them seen just once.

The source of this sequence is a man aged 35-49 years with acute or convalescent COVID-19. The source material was peripheral blood. The chain combines TRBV6-6 with TRBJ2-3; D is unclear. The CDR3, as DNA: TGTGCCAGCAGTTACTCGGCGGTTTCAGATACGCAGTATTTT. Translated, it gives CASSYSAVSDTQYF.